Shown below are 15 T cell receptor beta chains from a single sample sequenced in a study of breast tumors, draining lymph nodes, adjacent tissues. From the multiplex PCR reads, TCRdb called clonotypes with MiXCR, one entry per CDR3 protein. The table includes 140,000 or so distinct CDR3 sequences, roughly 33% detected once. Breast cancer patients provided tissue from their axillary draining lymph nodes. The sequenced material came from axillary lymph node tissue. The receptors originated from a female donor with breast cancer. Some clones in this sample may be carry-over from other donors' samples.

The table lists this clonotype with many counts. V and J are TRBV9 and TRBJ1-3, with D unclear. From germline, CDR1 is SGDLS and CDR2 YYNGEE. This CDR3 comprises 14 residues. Trimming removed 1 base from V and 4 bases from J, with 9 bases in between. This chain's CDR3 is CASSVSWVGNTIYF. CDR3 bases: TGTGCCAGCAGCGTATCTTGGGTAGGAAACACCATATATTTT.

There are many counts of this clonotype. The chain is built from TRBV20-1 and TRBJ2-1, with 7 bases identical to TRBD1. The ends lost 0 bases at V and 12 bases at J; junction bases unmatched: 20. Germline loops: CDR1 DFQATT, CDR2 SNEGSKA (reference sequence). This CDR3 has 17 amino acids. The CDR3 region has the DNA TGCAGTGCTAGAGATGTAAGGGCCACCGACAGGGCTAAGGGGCAGTTCTTC. This codes for CSARDVRATDRAKGQFF.

This clonotype was counted at least ten times. This sequence joins TRBV3-1 and TRBJ2-5; the D gene is possibly TRBD2 (7 bases). The CDR3 is made up of 16 amino acids. CDR1 is LGHDT and CDR2 is YNNKEL in the germline V gene (reference sequence). Trimming removed 0 bases at V and 5 bases at J, with 16 bases between. The CDR3 nucleotides are TGTGCCAGCAGCCAAGAGGGGGCTAGCGGCAGGGAGACCCAGTACTTC. It codes for CASSQEGASGRETQYF.

The sample holds a few counts of this clonotype. The chain has TRBV5-5 and TRBJ1-1; D is unclear. The germline gives CDR1 SGHKS, CDR2 YYEKEE (reference sequence). The V and J ends lost 2 bases and 1 base respectively, with 6 bases between them. The CDR3 covers 13 residues. The CDR3 is CASSFSTNTEAFF. In nucleotides, the CDR3 is TGTGCCAGCAGCTTCTCCACGAACACTGAAGCTTTCTTT.

Worth noting for this clonotype: Sequence at one end of the junction differs from germline and may be a read error. The chain employs TRBV6-5 and TRBJ1-5; D uncertain. The CDR3 sequence is 8 residues long. CDR1 MNHEY and CDR2 SVGAGI come from the germline V gene. This chain's CDR3 is CASSYQPF. For the CDR3, the DNA is TGTGCCAGCAGCTACCAGCCTTTT.

This clonotype has at least ten counts. The genes are TRBV5-1 and TRBJ2-3; 16 nucleotides line up with TRBD2. In germline, CDR1 is SGHRS, CDR2 YFSETQ. This CDR3 is 18 amino acids long. Trimming removed 1 base from V and 2 bases from J; junction bases left unmatched: 4. The CDR3 is CASSLWGLAGGNTDTQYF. CDR3 DNA: TGCGCCAGCAGCTTGTGGGGACTAGCGGGGGGGAACACAGATACGCAGTATTTT.

This clonotype was found many times. The CDR3: CASSPSWDYGYTF. CDR3 nucleotides: TGTGCCAGCTCCCCTTCATGGGACTATGGCTACACCTTC. J is TRBJ1-2 and V is TRBV27; D unresolved. V lost 8 bases and J 3 bases, leaving 13 bases between the germline ends. This CDR3 is 13 amino acids long. Germline V gene lookup returns CDR1 MNHEY and CDR2 SMNVEV (reference sequence).

The rearrangement links TRBV4-1 to TRBJ2-3; D gene unclear. The CDR3 has 16 amino acids. Germline CDR1 MGHRA, CDR2 YSYEKL. The germline V and J ends were trimmed by 0 bases and 5 bases, with 15 bases remaining between them. The CDR3 DNA reads as TGCGCCAGCAGCCAAGACGTGGTGGGTCTGTTAGATACGCAGTATTTT. Translated, it gives CASSQDVVGLLDTQYF.

This clonotype has at least ten counts. CDR3 DNA sequence: TGCGCCAGCAGCTTGGAACTAGCGAAAAATGAGCAGTTCTTC. Its translation: CASSLELAKNEQFF. This chain links TRBV5-1 with TRBJ2-1; TRBD2 agrees at 7 bases. Germline CDR1 reads SGHRS; CDR2 reads YFSETQ. The junction had 4 bases not matched to a gene; V was cut back by 0 bases and J by 7 bases. The CDR3 sequence is 14 residues long.

In its sample, this clonotype was seen many times. The chain couples TRBV6-4 to TRBJ1-2; the D is unclear. Trimming took off 3 bases at V and 7 bases at J, with 15 bases between the two ends. The CDR3 loop spans 14 amino acids. Germline V gene lookup returns CDR1 MRHNA and CDR2 SNTAGT. The CDR3 DNA is TGTGCCAGCAGTGAAAGTGGGGATGGTCTTGGCTACACCTTC. Translating gives CASSESGDGLGYTF.

The CDR3 protein is CASSLSGTVGYEQYF. The DNA for the CDR3 is TGTGCCAGCAGCTTATCGGGGACAGTCGGCTACGAGCAGTACTTC. The gene calls are TRBV7-8 and TRBJ2-7; TRBD1 matches at 7 bases. Germline-derived CDR1 and CDR2 are SGHVS and FQNEAQ. With 2 bases clipped from V and 3 bases from J, the junction kept 7 bases outside the gene matches. CDR3 length: 15 amino acids.

In this sample, this clonotype turned up many times. CDR3 bases: TGTGCCAGCAGTGACGGGGGGCTGTTGACAGATACGCAGTATTTT. As protein: CASSDGGLLTDTQYF. V usage is TRBV6-4 and J usage is TRBJ2-3, with D possibly being TRBD1 or TRBD2 (6 bases each). The CDR3 is 15 amino acids. V was trimmed by 2 bases and J by 3 bases, leaving 12 bases between them. Germline V gene data show CDR1 as MRHNA and CDR2 as SNTAGT.

The rearrangement links TRBV7-2 to TRBJ1-5, with D perhaps TRBD1 (6 bases). The CDR3 sequence is 14 residues long. Germline V gene sequence: CDR1 SGHTA, CDR2 FQGNSA. V was clipped by 5 bases and J by 5 bases, with 13 bases between them. The CDR3: CASSQQGADQPQHF. The CDR3 nucleotides are TGTGCCAGCAGCCAACAGGGCGCGGATCAGCCCCAGCATTTT.

This clonotype was seen ten or more times. V usage is TRBV12-3 or TRBV12-4 and J usage is TRBJ1-4; D is undetermined. Trimming removed 2 bases from V and 14 bases from J, with 12 bases in between. This CDR3 comprises 12 residues. The CDR3 sequence: CASSLLGGLLFF. The CDR3 DNA is TGTGCCAGCAGTTTACTTGGAGGACTGCTGTTTTTT.

This clonotype was observed many times. This chain links TRBV7-2 with TRBJ1-2; 8 nucleotides line up with TRBD1. This CDR3 region has 15 residues. V lost 5 bases to trimming and J lost 3 bases; unmatched junction nucleotides: 8. The germline gives CDR1 SGHTA, CDR2 FQGNSA. CDR3 bases: TGTGCCAGCAGCCAGGACAGGGCGACTTACTATGGCTACACCTTC. Translated, it gives CASSQDRATYYGYTF.